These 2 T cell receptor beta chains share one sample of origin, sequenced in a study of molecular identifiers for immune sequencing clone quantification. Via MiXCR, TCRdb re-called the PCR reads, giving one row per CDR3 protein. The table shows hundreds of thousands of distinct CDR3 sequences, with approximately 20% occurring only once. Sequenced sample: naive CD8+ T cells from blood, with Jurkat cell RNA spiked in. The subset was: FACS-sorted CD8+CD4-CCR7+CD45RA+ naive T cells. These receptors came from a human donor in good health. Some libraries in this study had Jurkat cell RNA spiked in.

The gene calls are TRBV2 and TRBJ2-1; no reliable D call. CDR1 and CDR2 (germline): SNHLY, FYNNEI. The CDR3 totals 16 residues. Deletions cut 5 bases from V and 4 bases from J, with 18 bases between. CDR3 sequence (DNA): TGTGCCAGCAGTATGTCCCGGATTCCCTTGTACAATGAGCAGTTCTTC. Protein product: CASSMSRIPLYNEQFF. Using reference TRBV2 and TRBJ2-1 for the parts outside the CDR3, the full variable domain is EPEVTQTPSHQVTQMGQEVILRCVPISNHLYFYWYRQILGQKVEFLVSFYNNEISEKSEIFDDQFSVERPDGSNFTLKIRSTKLEDSAMYFCASSMSRIPLYNEQFFGPGTRLTVL.

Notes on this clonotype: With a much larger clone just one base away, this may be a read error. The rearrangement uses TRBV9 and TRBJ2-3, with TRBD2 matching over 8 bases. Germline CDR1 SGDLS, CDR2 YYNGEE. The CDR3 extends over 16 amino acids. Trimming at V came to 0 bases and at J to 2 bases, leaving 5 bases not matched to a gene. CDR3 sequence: CASSVEGGGSTDTQYF. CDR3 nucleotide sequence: TGTGCCAGCAGCGTAGAAGGCGGGGGGTCCACAGATACGCAGTATTTT.